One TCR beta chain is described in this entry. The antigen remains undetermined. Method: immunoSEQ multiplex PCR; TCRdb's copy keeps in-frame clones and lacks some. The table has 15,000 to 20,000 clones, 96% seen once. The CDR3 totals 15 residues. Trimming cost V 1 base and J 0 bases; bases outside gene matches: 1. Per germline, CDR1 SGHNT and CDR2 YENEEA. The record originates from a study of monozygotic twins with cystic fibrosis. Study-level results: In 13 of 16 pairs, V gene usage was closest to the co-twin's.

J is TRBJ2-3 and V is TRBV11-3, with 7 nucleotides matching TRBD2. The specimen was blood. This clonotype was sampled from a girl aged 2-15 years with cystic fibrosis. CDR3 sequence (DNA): TGTGCCAGCAGCTTAGGACTAGCTAGCACAGATACGCAGTATTTT. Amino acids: CASSLGLASTDTQYF.